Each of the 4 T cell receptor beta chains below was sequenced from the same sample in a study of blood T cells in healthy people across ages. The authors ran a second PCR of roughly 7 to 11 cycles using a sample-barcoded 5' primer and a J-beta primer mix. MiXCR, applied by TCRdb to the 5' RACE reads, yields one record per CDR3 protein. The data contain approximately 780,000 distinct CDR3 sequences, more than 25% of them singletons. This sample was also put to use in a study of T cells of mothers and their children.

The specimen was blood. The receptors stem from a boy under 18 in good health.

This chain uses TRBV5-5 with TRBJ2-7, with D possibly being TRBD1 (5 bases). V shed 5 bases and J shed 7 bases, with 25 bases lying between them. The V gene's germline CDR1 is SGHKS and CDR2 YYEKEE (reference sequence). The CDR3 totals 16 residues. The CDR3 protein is CASSLKQGLPTWEQYF. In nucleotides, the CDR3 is TGTGCCAGCAGTCTTAAGCAGGGATTACCTACATGGGAGCAGTACTTC.

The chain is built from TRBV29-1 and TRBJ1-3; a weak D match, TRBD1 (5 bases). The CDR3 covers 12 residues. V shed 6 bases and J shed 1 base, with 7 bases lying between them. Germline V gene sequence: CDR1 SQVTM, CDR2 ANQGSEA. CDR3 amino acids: CSVQESGNTIYF. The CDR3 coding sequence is TGCAGCGTACAGGAATCTGGAAACACCATATATTTT.

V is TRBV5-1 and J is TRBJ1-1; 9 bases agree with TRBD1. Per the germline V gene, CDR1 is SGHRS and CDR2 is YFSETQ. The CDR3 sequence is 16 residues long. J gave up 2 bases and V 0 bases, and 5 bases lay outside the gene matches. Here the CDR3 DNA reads TGCGCCAGCAGCTTGGTCCCACAGGGGGCCAACACTGAAGCTTTCTTT. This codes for CASSLVPQGANTEAFF.

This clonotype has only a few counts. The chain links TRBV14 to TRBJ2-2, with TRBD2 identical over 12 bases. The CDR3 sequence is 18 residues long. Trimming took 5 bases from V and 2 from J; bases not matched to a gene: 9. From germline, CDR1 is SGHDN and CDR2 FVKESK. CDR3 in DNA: TGTGCCAGCAGCTCACTAGCGGGGGGCCTACTTAACACCGGGGAGCTGTTTTTT. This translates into CASSSLAGGLLNTGELFF.